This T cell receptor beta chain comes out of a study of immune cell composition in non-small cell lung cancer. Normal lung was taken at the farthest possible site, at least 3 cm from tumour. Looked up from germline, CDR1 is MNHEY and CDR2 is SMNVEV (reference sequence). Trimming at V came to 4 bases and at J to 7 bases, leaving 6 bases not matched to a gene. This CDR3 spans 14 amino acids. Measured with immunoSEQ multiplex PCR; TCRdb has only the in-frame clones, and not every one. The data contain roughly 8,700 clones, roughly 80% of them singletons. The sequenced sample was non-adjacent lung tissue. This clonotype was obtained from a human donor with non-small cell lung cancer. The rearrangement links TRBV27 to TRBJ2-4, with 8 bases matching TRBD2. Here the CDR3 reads CASSSGLVKNIQYF. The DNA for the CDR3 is TGTGCCAGCAGTTCGGGACTAGTTAAGAACATTCAGTACTTC.